The entry below gives a single T cell receptor (beta chain) sequence along with its context. By frequency, this clonotype is medium-sized (0.01 to 0.1%), with no count recorded. There is no known antigen for this receptor. Per sample, approximately 270 ng of peripheral blood genomic DNA, approximately 38,000 genome equivalents, was used for TRB amplification. This entry comes from a study of T cell clusters in autoimmune cytopenias (dated by TCRdb to between 2018 and 2021). Some background on the complete study: The median TRB sequencing depth was about 50,000 reads per sample, and the median number of distinct TRB clonotypes was roughly 2,400 per sample. TRB and IGH repertoires from peripheral blood were sequenced in autoimmune cytopenia patients at active disease and during treatment follow-up, with healthy, CLL and autoimmune hepatitis controls included alongside. The study aimed to test whether autoimmune cytopenia patients carry a disease-specific immune repertoire signature usable as a blood-based biomarker. Points the paper makes about the study in general: GLIPH results suggested that primary autoimmune cytopenia patients were missing physiological T cell clusters, with 51 clusters found only in healthy donors compared with some 17 found only in patients. The TRB repertoire shifts, including less even repertoires in secondary cytopenia and CLL, mostly reflected lymphoma bias and not autoimmunity. Almost three-fold more exclusive TRB clusters were observed in healthy donors than in active autoimmune hepatitis patients, consistent with an autoimmunity-wide signature. The T cell clusters were defined only in silico, and the functional role of the clusters was left to be validated experimentally. The cluster-lack signature was not seen for secondary cytopenia versus CLL, apparently masked by the dominant lymphoma-associated repertoire.

TRB rearrangements were amplified by multiplex PCR using a touch-down protocol with TRB-A and TRB-B primer pools mixed in one tube. Illumina adapters and sample indices were added to the amplicons through two consecutive PCR reactions using Phusion HS II polymerase. After gel purification with the NucleoSpin Gel and PCR Clean-up kit, the amplicons were quantified by Qubit and checked for quality on an Agilent 2100 Bioanalyzer. Libraries were sequenced on an Illumina MiSeq using 600-cycle, single-indexed, paired-end runs. The study's processing was this. TRB reads were aligned and assembled with MiXCR version 2.1.12 using the default MiXCR reference library. A clone was defined by each unique CDR3 nucleotide sequence, and the analysis included only productive sequences supported by at least two reads. Repertoire diversity was assessed by alpha-parameterized diversity profiles (alpha 0 to 5), including Shannon (alpha 1) and Simpson (alpha 2) indices, computed with an R script. The tcR package was used to compute combinatorial TRB VJ usage, and cohorts were compared on this usage by principal component analysis with ade4. Using GLIPH, TCRbeta CDR3s were clustered on pairs of cohorts matched for age and read depth, and a Wilcoxon test was used to compare cluster frequencies. After reprocessing by TCRdb, each CDR3 protein sequence is one entry, and no DNA is given. The V and J calls were determined by TCRdb, not by the authors. This sample's clone table shows around 7,800 distinct CDR3 sequences. 4.5% to 5% of the sample is in the top ten clones.

The germline V gene (reference sequence) provides CDR1 LNHDA and CDR2 SQIVND. The CDR3 runs 13 residues from the cysteine to the phenylalanine. The protein alone is recorded here. The sequence was obtained from a human donor with an autoimmune cytopenia or autoimmune hepatitis (not recorded which). The sample taken for sequencing was peripheral blood. The chain was built from TRBV19 and TRBJ2-7. The CDR3 region has the sequence CASSMGVRDEQYF.